The rows below give T cell receptor beta chains drawn from one sample of a study of graft-versus-host responses after intestinal transplantation. The data were produced by immunoSEQ multiplex PCR, yet TCRdb's version contains in-frame clones alone and is incomplete. The sample carries fewer than 90,000 clones, over 90% recorded once. These receptors' antigens are unknown. Source: unstimulated CD4+ T cells sorted from spleen or lymph node cells, taken before transplant. The receptors were sampled from a human donor who was the organ donor for an intestinal transplant. The CDR3 runs from the conserved cysteine through the conserved F or W. The D gene is left open where the match is weak.

J,D,V,CDR3,DNA
TRBJ1-6,-,TRBV5-4,CASSLSTGNSPLHF,TGTGCCAGCAGCTTGTCGACGGGGAATTCACCCCTCCACTTT
TRBJ1-5,-,TRBV5-6,CASSILGDAEYSNQPQHF,TGTGCCAGCAGCATACTGGGGGACGCCGAATATAGCAATCAGCCCCAGCATTTT
TRBJ1-4,TRBD1,TRBV7-2,CASSLGHRGSIATNEKLFF,TGTGCCAGCAGCTTAGGGCACAGGGGAAGCATTGCAACTAATGAAAAACTGTTTTTT
TRBJ1-6,-,TRBV19,CASSKSGAGDSPLHF,TGTGCCAGTAGTAAGTCAGGGGCCGGGGATTCACCCCTCCACTTT
TRBJ1-6,-,TRBV11-3,CASSLAEQSPLHF,TGTGCCAGCAGCTTAGCGGAACAATCACCCCTCCACTTT
TRBJ2-5,TRBD2,TRBV5-1,CASSFGSLAGGLSETQYF,TGCGCCAGCAGCTTCGGTTCGCTAGCGGGGGGACTGAGTGAGACCCAGTACTTC
TRBJ1-6,TRBD1,TRBV18,CASSPTSQGMYNSPLHF,TGTGCCAGCTCACCCACTTCACAGGGGATGTATAATTCACCCCTCCACTTT
TRBJ1-2,-,TRBV28,CASSLLGEPYGYTF,TGTGCCAGCAGTTTATTAGGGGAACCCTATGGCTACACCTTC
TRBJ1-5,-,TRBV30,CAWRGDGNQPQHF,TGTGCCTGGAGGGGGGACGGAAATCAGCCCCAGCATTTT
TRBJ1-6,TRBD1,TRBV6-1,CASRQGRDSPLHF,TGTGCCAGTAGACAGGGTAGAGATTCACCCCTCCACTTT
TRBJ2-5,TRBD2,TRBV2,CASSLGTSGGARETQYF,TGTGCCAGCAGTCTAGGGACTAGCGGGGGGGCTCGAGAGACCCAGTACTTC
TRBJ1-2,-,TRBV13,CASSFGVQPPFLTQPSNYGYTF,TGTGCCAGCAGCTTCGGGGTTCAGCCGCCTTTTCTTACTCAGCCTTCAAACTATGGCTACACCTTC
TRBJ1-4,TRBD1,TRBV5-1,CASSPTGVGEKLFF,TGCGCCAGCAGCCCAACAGGGGTTGGAGAAAAACTGTTTTTT